Each of the 22 T cell receptor beta chains below was sequenced from the same sample in a study of regulatory T cells in long-lasting Graves disease (dated by TCRdb to the early 2020s). Libraries were made using multiplex PCR. TCRdb records Illumina HiSeq 4000 as the sequencer. iRepertoire HTBI primers and Arm-PCR amplification of CDR3 regions were used to construct TCR beta libraries. Starting from the raw public reads, TCRdb applied fastp trimming at Q25, assembled clones with MiXCR and retained in-frame beta chains. Each entry merges the rows of one CDR3 protein and shows their most common DNA and genes. The sample table shows roughly 380,000 distinct CDR3 sequences, and about 16% are seen once. Approximately 21% of the sample is in the top ten clones. Taken with the paper, the label for time point translates to: newly diagnosed GD, antithyroid drugs for less than 3 months. RNA was extracted from PBMCs in TRIzol for both TCR sequencing and RNA sequencing.

Sequenced here: peripheral blood mononuclear cells (PBMCs), sampled at new diagnosis, from a patient treated with antithyroid drugs. The receptors here all came from a female donor with Graves disease.

Remarks on this clonotype: A far larger clone lies a single base away; this is likely a read error. The chain carries TRBV11-1 and TRBJ2-5; the match to TRBD2 covers 8 bases. The DNA end favors TRBJ2-4, so the J call may be wrong. The CDR3 is 16 amino acids. In germline, CDR1 is SGHAT, CDR2 FQDESV (reference sequence). CDR3 nucleotide sequence: TGTGCCAGCAGCCGAACCCCGACCCCCGGGGGGGACATTCAGTACTTC. It yields the protein CASSRTPTPGGDIQYF.

This clonotype was found many times. The genes are TRBV3-1 and TRBJ2-2; either TRBD1 or TRBD2 may fit D (5 bases each). Trimming left V 3 bases short and J 3 bases short, with 11 bases between. The germline V gene has CDR1 LGHDT and CDR2 YNNKEL (reference sequence). The CDR3 contains 15 residues. The CDR3, as DNA: TGTGCCAGCAGCCAGACCGGGACCGACACCGGGGAGCTGTTTTTT. Its translation: CASSQTGTDTGELFF.

About this clonotype itself: A read error is possible here, since a much larger clone lies one base away. The chain links TRBV11-2 to TRBJ2-5, with D possibly TRBD1 on 7 matching bases. This CDR3 contains 17 residues. Germline V gene lookup returns CDR1 SGHAT and CDR2 FQNNGV. V was trimmed by 5 bases and J by 2 bases, leaving 21 bases between them. DNA for the CDR3: TGTGCCAGCAGCCTCCGGACAGGAGGGTTTGAGCAAGAGACCCAGTACTTC. This gives the protein CASSLRTGGFEQETQYF.

This chain uses TRBV12-5 with TRBJ1-1; maybe TRBD1 (5 bases). V lost 6 bases and J lost 1, with 12 bases in between. CDR1 and CDR2 from the germline V gene are LGHNT and FRNRAP. The CDR3 consists of 14 residues. The DNA of the CDR3 is TGTGCTAGTGGCTTCGGAGGGGAGAACACTGAAGCTTTCTTT. It yields the protein CASGFGGENTEAFF.

V is TRBV12-5 and J is TRBJ2-2; 7 positions agree with TRBD2. The CDR3 loop spans 17 amino acids. CDR1 is LGHNT, CDR2 FRNRAP, per germline. With V trimmed by 1 base and J by 4 bases, 9 bases remained unmatched. The CDR3: CASGLAPGGVATGELFF. CDR3 coding DNA: TGTGCTAGTGGTTTGGCACCGGGGGGAGTTGCCACCGGGGAGCTGTTTTTT.

The CDR3 loop reads CASSFKTGLGEGYGYTF. For the CDR3, the DNA is TGTGCCAGCAGCTTCAAGACGGGTTTAGGAGAGGGCTATGGCTACACCTTC. The V call is TRBV7-8, the J call TRBJ1-2; D remains unclear. V was trimmed by 3 bases and J by 4 bases, leaving 21 bases between them. The CDR3 loop spans 17 amino acids. The V gene's germline CDR1 is SGHVS and CDR2 FQNEAQ.

The J gene is TRBJ2-1, the V gene TRBV27; possibly TRBD1 or TRBD2 for D (5 bases each). V was shortened by 9 bases and J by 4 bases, with 19 bases between the two germline ends. The germline gives CDR1 MNHEY, CDR2 SMNVEV (reference sequence). The CDR3 sequence is 15 residues long. CDR3 in DNA: TGTGCCAGTTCAAGGGACGGAGGATCTTACAATGAGCAGTTCTTC. This translates into CASSRDGGSYNEQFF.

About this clonotype itself: A much larger clone lies one base from this, so it may be a read error. J is TRBJ2-3 and V is TRBV18; 7 bases line up with TRBD2. Germline trimming cut 3 bases from V and 10 bases from J; bases unmatched to any gene: 4. The CDR3 is made up of 12 amino acids. Germline V lookup: CDR1 KGHSH, CDR2 LQKENI. For the CDR3, the DNA is TGTGCCAGCTCACCGGGCGGGAGTGCGCAGTATTTT. Translation gives CASSPGGSAQYF. The whole variable domain, remainder taken from reference TRBV18 and TRBJ2-3, is NAGVMQNPRHLVRRRGQEARLRCSPMKGHSHVYWYRQLPEEGLKFMVYLQKENIIDESGMPKERFSAEFPKEGPSILRIQQVVRGDSAAYFCASSPGGSAQYFGPGTRLTVL.

The V and J genes are TRBV18 and TRBJ1-4; tentatively, D is TRBD1 (5 bases). Germline values: CDR1 KGHSH, CDR2 LQKENI. The germline V and J ends were trimmed by 3 bases and 8 bases, with 13 bases remaining between them. CDR3 length equals 14 residues. CDR3 in DNA: TGTGCCAGCTCACCCCGGGACTCGAGGGAAAAACTGTTTTTT. Translation gives CASSPRDSREKLFF.

J is TRBJ1-2 and V is TRBV25-1; D not resolved. The CDR3 is 18 amino acids. Germline V gives CDR1 MGHDK, CDR2 SYGVNS. V gave up 2 bases and J gave up 4 bases, with 23 bases separating them. The CDR3 here is CASSEIFSRHMVRYGYTF. CDR3 coding DNA: TGTGCCAGCAGTGAAATCTTTTCGAGACATATGGTCCGCTATGGCTACACCTTC.

The sample holds many counts of this clonotype. This rearrangement joins TRBV9 to TRBJ1-1; D is possibly TRBD1 (6 bases). The CDR3 is 15 amino acids. Germline V gives CDR1 SGDLS, CDR2 YYNGEE. The ends were cut back, 4 bases at V and 3 bases at J, with 16 bases in the middle. The CDR3 nucleotides read TGTGCCAGCAGCCCCAGGGGAGGGACGGACACTGAAGCTTTCTTT. This codes for CASSPRGGTDTEAFF.

The sample holds many counts of this clonotype. J is TRBJ2-2 and V is TRBV9; D unclear. V lost 3 bases and J 8 bases, leaving 14 bases between the germline ends. Germline CDR1 SGDLS, CDR2 YYNGEE. This CDR3 contains 14 residues. Here the CDR3 DNA reads TGTGCCAGCAGCGGGGCTCCCACAATTGGGGAGCTGTTTTTT. Its translation: CASSGAPTIGELFF.

This clonotype has a count of ten or more. The V and J genes are TRBV28 and TRBJ1-2; 7 bases agree with TRBD1. V lost 3 bases to trimming and J lost 2 bases; unmatched junction nucleotides: 12. The CDR3 has 17 amino acids. Germline CDR1 is MDHEN and CDR2 is SYDVKM. This CDR3 is CASSFRNPGQENYGYTF. The CDR3 DNA reads TGTGCCAGCAGTTTCCGAAACCCAGGACAGGAGAACTATGGCTACACCTTC.

This clonotype has at least ten counts. The CDR3 DNA sequence: TGTGCCAGCAGTTTATCTTCGGGCTGGTGGGAACTCGAAGCTTTCTTT. It translates to CASSLSSGWWELEAFF. This rearrangement joins TRBV27 to TRBJ1-1; D ambiguous. The V end lost 0 bases, the J end lost 8 bases, and 19 bases lay between the germline ends. The CDR3 has 16 amino acids. CDR1 is MNHEY and CDR2 is SMNVEV in the germline V gene (reference sequence).

This clonotype was counted at least ten times. The CDR3 region has the DNA TGCGCCAGCAGCTTGAGGGCCTTCTCTGGAAACACCATATATTTT. It specifies CASSLRAFSGNTIYF. The gene calls are TRBV5-1 and TRBJ1-3; no firm D call. Germline loops: CDR1 SGHRS, CDR2 YFSETQ. Trimming shortened V by 1 base and J by 0 bases, and 8 bases separated the two germline ends. The CDR3 is 15 amino acids.

This clonotype was seen at least ten times. The J gene is TRBJ1-2, the V gene TRBV7-2; D is undetermined. V was cut by 1 base and J by 9 bases, with 9 bases left in between. This CDR3 is 12 amino acids long. Germline CDR1 is SGHTA and CDR2 is FQGNSA. This chain's CDR3 is CASSLEVHSYTF. As DNA, the CDR3 is TGTGCCAGCAGCTTAGAGGTCCACAGCTACACCTTC.

The chain joins TRBV6-9 to TRBJ2-1; D gene unclear. Trimming took 3 bases from V and 6 from J, leaving 9 bases between them. In germline, CDR1 is MNHGY, CDR2 SVAAGI. CDR3 size: 13 residues. The CDR3 bases are TGTGCCAGCAGTTACTCTAAGACCAATGAGCAGTTCTTC. Its translation: CASSYSKTNEQFF.

In its sample, this clonotype was seen many times. V is TRBV28 and J is TRBJ1-5; 8 positions agree with TRBD1. The V and J ends lost 0 bases and 1 base, in that order; junction bases with no gene match: 8. Germline V CDR1 and CDR2: MDHEN, SYDVKM. CDR3 length equals 18 residues. The CDR3 reads CASSLWQGAGGSNQPQHF. In DNA form, the CDR3 reads TGTGCCAGCAGTTTATGGCAGGGGGCTGGCGGAAGCAATCAGCCCCAGCATTTT.

There are many counts of this clonotype. This sequence joins TRBV9 and TRBJ2-1; D could derive from TRBD1 or TRBD2 (6 bases each). The CDR3 sequence is 16 residues long. Trimming removed 3 bases from V and 7 bases from J, with 20 bases in between. CDR1 is SGDLS and CDR2 is YYNGEE in the germline V gene. CDR3 sequence: CASSALMGGRSNEQFF. Written as DNA, the CDR3 is TGTGCCAGCAGCGCCCTGATGGGGGGCCGTTCTAATGAGCAGTTCTTC.

At least ten counts were recorded for this clonotype. The V and J genes are TRBV14 and TRBJ2-1; a possible D gene is TRBD1 (5 bases). CDR1 is SGHDN, CDR2 FVKESK, per germline. The CDR3 is 19 amino acids. The V and J ends lost 4 bases and 2 bases respectively, with 24 bases between them. The CDR3 region is CASSPDSLDAYITYNEQFF. The CDR3 region has the DNA TGTGCCAGCAGCCCAGACAGCCTAGACGCTTATATCACCTACAATGAGCAGTTCTTC.

This clonotype was found many times. This chain uses TRBV7-9 with TRBJ1-2; D is possibly TRBD1 (6 bases). The CDR3 covers 14 residues. Trimming stripped 5 bases from V and 4 bases from J, with 14 bases between. Germline V gene data show CDR1 as SEHNR and CDR2 as FQNEAQ (reference sequence). The CDR3 DNA sequence: TGTGCCAGCAGCCCGGGGGGGCTAGGCTATGGCTACACCTTC. Amino acid sequence: CASSPGGLGYGYTF.

V and J are TRBV6-4 and TRBJ1-1; D remains ambiguous. The CDR3 has 14 amino acids. The germline CDR1 and CDR2 sequences are MRHNA and SNTAGT. V gave up 5 bases and J gave up 1 base, with 11 bases separating them. The CDR3 spells CASSYGEPNTEAFF. DNA of the CDR3: TGTGCCAGCAGTTACGGCGAGCCGAACACTGAAGCTTTCTTT.